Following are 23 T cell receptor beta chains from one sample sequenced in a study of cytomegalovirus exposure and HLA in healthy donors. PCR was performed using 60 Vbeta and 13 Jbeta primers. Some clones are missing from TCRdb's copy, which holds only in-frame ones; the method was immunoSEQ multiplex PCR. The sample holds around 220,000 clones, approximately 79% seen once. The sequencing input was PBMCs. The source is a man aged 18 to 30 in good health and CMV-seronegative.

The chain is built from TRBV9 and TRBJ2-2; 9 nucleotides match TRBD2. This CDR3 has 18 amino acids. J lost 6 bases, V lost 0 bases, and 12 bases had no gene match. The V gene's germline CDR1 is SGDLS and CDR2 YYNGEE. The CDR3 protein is CASSVEGRLAGMAGELFF. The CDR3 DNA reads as TGTGCCAGCAGCGTAGAGGGAAGGCTAGCGGGAATGGCCGGGGAGCTGTTTTTT.

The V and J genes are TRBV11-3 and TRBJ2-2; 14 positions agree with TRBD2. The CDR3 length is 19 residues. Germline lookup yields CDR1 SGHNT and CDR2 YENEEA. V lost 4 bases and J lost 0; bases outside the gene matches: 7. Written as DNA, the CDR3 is TGTGCCAGCAGCTCGGAGGGACTAGCGGGGGTTGCGAACACCGGGGAGCTGTTTTTT. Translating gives CASSSEGLAGVANTGELFF.

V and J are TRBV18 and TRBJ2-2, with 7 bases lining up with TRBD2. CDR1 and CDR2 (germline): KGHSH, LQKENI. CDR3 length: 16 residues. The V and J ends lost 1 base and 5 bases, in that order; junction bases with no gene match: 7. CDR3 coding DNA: TGTGCCAGCTCACCACGAGTGGCTAGCGGAACCGGGGAGCTGTTTTTT. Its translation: CASSPRVASGTGELFF.

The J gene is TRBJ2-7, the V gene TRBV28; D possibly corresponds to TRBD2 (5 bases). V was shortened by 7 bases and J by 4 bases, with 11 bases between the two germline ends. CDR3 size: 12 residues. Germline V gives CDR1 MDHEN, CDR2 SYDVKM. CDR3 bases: TGTGCCAGCAAGGTGGGAGAGTACGAGCAGTACTTC. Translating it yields CASKVGEYEQYF. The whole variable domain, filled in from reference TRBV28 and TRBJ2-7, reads DVKVTQSSRYLVKRTGEKVFLECVQDMDHENMFWYRQDPGLGLRLIYFSYDVKMKEKGDIPEGYSVSREKKERFSLILESASTNQTSMYLCASKVGEYEQYFGPGTRLTVT.

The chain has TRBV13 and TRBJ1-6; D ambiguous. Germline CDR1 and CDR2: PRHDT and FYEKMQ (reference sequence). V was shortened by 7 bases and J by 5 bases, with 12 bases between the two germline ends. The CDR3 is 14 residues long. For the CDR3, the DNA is TGTGCCAGCACTGGAGGTCTGCATAATTCACCCCTCCACTTT. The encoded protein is CASTGGLHNSPLHF.

CDR3 in amino acids: CASSWGSSGNTIYF. The CDR3 DNA follows: TGTGCCAGCAGTTGGGGCAGCTCTGGAAACACCATATATTTT. The rearrangement uses TRBV28 and TRBJ1-3; D is possibly TRBD1 (5 bases). Trimming took off 4 bases at V and 0 bases at J, with 7 bases between the two ends. Germline assignment: CDR1 MDHEN and CDR2 SYDVKM. This CDR3 is 14 amino acids long.

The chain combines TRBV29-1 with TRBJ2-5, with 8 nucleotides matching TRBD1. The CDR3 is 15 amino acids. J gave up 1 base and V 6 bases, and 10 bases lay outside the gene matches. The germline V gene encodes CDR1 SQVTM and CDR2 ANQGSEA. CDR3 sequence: CSVAPRDRTQETQYF. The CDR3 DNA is TGCAGCGTAGCCCCACGGGACAGGACCCAAGAGACCCAGTACTTC.

CDR3 in amino acids: CASSEDSGVAGELFF. As DNA, the CDR3 is TGTGCCAGCAGTGAAGACAGCGGGGTAGCCGGGGAGCTGTTTTTT. The gene calls are TRBV6-1 and TRBJ2-2; 7 nucleotides match TRBD2. The length of the CDR3 is 15 residues. V shed 1 base and J 6 bases; nucleotides not matched to a gene: 5. The V gene's germline CDR1 is MNHNS and CDR2 SASEGT.

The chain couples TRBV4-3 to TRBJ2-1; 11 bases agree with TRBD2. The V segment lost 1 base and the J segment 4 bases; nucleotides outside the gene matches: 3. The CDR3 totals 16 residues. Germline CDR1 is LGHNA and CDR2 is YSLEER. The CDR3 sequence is CASSQGGLAAYNEQFF. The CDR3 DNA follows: TGCGCCAGCAGCCAAGGGGGACTAGCGGCTTACAATGAGCAGTTCTTC.

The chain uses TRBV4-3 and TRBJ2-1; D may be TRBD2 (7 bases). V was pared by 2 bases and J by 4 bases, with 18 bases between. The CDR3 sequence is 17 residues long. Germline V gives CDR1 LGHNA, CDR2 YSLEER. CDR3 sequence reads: CASSQKRGGPYYNEQFF. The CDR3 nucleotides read TGCGCCAGCAGCCAAAAGAGGGGGGGGCCCTATTACAATGAGCAGTTCTTC.

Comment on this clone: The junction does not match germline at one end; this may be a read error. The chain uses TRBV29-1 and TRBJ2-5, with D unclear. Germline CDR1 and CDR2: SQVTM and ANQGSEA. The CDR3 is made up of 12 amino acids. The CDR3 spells CSVRLYQEAQYF. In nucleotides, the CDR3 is TGCAGCGTGCGACTGTACCAAGAGGCCCAGTACTTC.

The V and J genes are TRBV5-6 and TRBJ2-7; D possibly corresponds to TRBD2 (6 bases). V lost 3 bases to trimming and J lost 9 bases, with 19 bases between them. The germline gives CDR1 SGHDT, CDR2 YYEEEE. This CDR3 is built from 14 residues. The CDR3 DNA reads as TGTGCCAGCAGCTCTACCGGACCCCCGGAGGGGCAGTACTTC. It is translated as CASSSTGPPEGQYF.

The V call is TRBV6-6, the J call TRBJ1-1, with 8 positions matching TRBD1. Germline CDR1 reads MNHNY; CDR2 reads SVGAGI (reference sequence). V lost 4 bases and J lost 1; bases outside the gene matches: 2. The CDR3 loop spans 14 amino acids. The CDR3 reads CASSWDRRNTEAFF. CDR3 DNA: TGTGCCAGCAGTTGGGACAGGAGGAACACTGAAGCTTTCTTT.

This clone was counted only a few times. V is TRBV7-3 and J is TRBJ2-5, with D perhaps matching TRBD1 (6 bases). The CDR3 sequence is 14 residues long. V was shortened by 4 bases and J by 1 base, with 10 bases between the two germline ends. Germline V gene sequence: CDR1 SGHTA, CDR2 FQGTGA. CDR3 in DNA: TGTGCCAGCAGCTACCAGGGGAGCCAAGAGACCCAGTACTTC. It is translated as CASSYQGSQETQYF.

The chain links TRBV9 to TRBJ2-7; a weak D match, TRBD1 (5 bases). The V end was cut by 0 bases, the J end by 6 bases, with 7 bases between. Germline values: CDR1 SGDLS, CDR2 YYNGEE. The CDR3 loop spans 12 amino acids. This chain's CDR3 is CASSVATGEQYF. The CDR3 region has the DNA TGTGCCAGCAGCGTAGCTACAGGCGAGCAGTACTTC.

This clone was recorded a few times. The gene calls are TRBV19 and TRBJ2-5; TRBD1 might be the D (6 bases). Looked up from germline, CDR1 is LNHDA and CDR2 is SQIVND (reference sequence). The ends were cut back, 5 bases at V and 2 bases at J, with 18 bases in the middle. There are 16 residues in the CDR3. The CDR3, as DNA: TGTGCCAGTAGTCCCCGAGGGCAGGGGCTACAAGAGACCCAGTACTTC. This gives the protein CASSPRGQGLQETQYF.

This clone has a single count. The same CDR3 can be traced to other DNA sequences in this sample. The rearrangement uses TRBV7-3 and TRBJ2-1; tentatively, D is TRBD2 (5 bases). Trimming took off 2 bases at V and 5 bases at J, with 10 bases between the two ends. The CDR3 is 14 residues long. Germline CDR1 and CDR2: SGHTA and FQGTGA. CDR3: CASSLGRVNNEQFF. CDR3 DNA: TGTGCCAGCAGCTTAGGGCGGGTTAACAATGAGCAGTTCTTC.

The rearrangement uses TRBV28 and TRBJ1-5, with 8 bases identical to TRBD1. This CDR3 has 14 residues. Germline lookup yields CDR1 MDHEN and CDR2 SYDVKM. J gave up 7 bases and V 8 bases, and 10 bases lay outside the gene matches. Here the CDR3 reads CASVDGQGGQPQHF. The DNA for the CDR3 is TGTGCCAGCGTAGACGGACAGGGAGGGCAGCCCCAGCATTTT.

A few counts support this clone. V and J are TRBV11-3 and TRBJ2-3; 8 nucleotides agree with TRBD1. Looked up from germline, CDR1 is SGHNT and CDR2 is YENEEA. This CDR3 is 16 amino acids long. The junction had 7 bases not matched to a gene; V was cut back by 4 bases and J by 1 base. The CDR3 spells CASSSGQGRGTDTQYF. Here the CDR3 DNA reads TGTGCCAGCAGCTCTGGACAGGGACGCGGCACAGATACGCAGTATTTT.

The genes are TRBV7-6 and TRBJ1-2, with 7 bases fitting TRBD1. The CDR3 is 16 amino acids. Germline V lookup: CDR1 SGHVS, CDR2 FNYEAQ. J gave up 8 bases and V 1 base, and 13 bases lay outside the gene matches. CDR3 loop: CASSLGGTVSMGGYTF. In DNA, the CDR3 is TGTGCCAGCAGCTTAGGAGGGACAGTTTCAATGGGCGGCTACACCTTC.

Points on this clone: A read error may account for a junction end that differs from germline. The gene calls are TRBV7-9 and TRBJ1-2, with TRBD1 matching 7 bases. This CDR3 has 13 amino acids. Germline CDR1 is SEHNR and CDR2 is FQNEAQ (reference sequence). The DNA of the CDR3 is TGTTCCAGCAGCTCATGGGACAGCTATGGCTACACCTTC. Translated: CSSSSWDSYGYTF.

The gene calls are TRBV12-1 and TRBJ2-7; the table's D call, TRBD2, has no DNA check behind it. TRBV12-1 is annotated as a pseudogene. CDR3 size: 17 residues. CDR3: CASSDRVLAPSSYEQYF. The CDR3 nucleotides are TGTGCCAGCAGCGACCGAGTACTAGCGCCCTCCTCCTACGAGCAGTACTTC.

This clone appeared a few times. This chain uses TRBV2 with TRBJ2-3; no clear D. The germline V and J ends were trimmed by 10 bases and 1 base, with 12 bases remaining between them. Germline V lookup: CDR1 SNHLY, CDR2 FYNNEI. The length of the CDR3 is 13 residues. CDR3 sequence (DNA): TGTGCCATCCTATTGCAAGGCACAGATACGCAGTATTTT. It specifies CAILLQGTDTQYF.